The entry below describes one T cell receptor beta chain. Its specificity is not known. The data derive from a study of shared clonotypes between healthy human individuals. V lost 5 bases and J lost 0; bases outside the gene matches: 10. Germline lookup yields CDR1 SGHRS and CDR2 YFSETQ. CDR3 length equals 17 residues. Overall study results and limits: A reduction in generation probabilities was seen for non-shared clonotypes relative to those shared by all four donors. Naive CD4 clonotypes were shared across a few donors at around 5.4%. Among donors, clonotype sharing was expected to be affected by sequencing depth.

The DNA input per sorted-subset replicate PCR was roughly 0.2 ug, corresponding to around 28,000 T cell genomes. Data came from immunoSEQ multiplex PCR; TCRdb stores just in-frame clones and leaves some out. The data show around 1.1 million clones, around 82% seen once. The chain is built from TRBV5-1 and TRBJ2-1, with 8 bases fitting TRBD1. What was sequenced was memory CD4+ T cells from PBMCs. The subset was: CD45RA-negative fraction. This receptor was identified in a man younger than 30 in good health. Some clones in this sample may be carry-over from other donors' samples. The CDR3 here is CASSPGQGQSSYNEQFF. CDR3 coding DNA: TGCGCCAGCAGTCCAGGACAGGGCCAGAGCTCCTACAATGAGCAGTTCTTC.